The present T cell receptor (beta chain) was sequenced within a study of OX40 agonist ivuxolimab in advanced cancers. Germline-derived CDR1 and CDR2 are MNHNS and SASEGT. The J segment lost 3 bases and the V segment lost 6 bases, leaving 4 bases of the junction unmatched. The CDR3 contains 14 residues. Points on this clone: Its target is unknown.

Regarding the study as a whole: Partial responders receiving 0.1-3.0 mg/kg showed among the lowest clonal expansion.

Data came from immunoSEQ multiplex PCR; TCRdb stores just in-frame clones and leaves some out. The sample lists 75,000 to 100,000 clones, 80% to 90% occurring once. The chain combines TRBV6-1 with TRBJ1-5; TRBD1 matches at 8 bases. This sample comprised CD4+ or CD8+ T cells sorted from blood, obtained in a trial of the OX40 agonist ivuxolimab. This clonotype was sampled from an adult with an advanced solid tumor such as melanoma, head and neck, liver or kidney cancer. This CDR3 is CASSRTGINQPQHF. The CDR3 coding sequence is TGTGCCAGCAGCAGGACAGGGATCAATCAGCCCCAGCATTTT.